These 9 T cell receptor beta chains were sequenced from one sample in a study of blood T cells in healthy people across ages. For the second PCR, which ran for 7 to 11 cycles, a sample-barcoded 5' primer and a J-beta primer mix were used. TCRdb recomputed calls from the 5' RACE reads with MiXCR, one row per CDR3 protein. The profile covers 1.5 million to 2 million distinct CDR3 sequences, with 35% to 50% appearing a single time and more than 20% taken by the ten largest. Sample: blood. The receptors stem from a human donor in good health.

The table lists this clonotype with a few counts. The chain is built from TRBV15 and TRBJ2-1, with D possibly matching TRBD1 (6 bases). The germline V and J ends were trimmed by 1 base and 7 bases, with 17 bases remaining between them. CDR1 LNHNV and CDR2 YYDKDF come from the germline V gene (reference sequence). The CDR3 consists of 16 residues. In nucleotides, the CDR3 is TGTGCCACCAGCAGAGGAGGGGGTGGTTCTGGAAATGAGCAGTTCTTC. This encodes CATSRGGGGSGNEQFF. Variable domain in full (rest from reference TRBV15 and TRBJ2-1): DAMVIQNPRYQVTQFGKPVTLSCSQTLNHNVMYWYQQKSSQAPKLLFHYYDKDFNNEADTPDNFQSRRPNTSFCFLDIRSPGLGDTAMYLCATSRGGGGSGNEQFFGPGTRLTVL.

The chain joins TRBV24-1 to TRBJ2-3, with a tentative D call TRBD1 (6 bases). Looked up from germline, CDR1 is KGHDR and CDR2 is SFDVKD. The CDR3 length is 19 residues. Deletions cut 4 bases from V and 0 bases from J, with 22 bases between. The CDR3 sequence is CATSDPSSPGTTSTDTQYF. The CDR3 DNA reads as TGTGCCACCAGTGACCCTTCATCCCCCGGGACAACTAGCACAGATACGCAGTATTTT.

This clonotype occurred a few times. The chain is built from TRBV20-1 and TRBJ2-1; TRBD2 agrees at 12 bases. CDR3 size: 15 residues. Germline loops: CDR1 DFQATT, CDR2 SNEGSKA (reference sequence). Trimming took 6 bases from V and 5 from J; bases not matched to a gene: 8. In nucleotides, the CDR3 is TGCAGTGCCCCAGGGACTAGCGGGTATAACAATGAGCAGTTCTTC. Translating it yields CSAPGTSGYNNEQFF.

This clonotype has a handful of counts. The gene calls are TRBV11-2 and TRBJ1-1, with D perhaps matching TRBD1 (5 bases). The germline V and J ends were trimmed by 0 bases and 10 bases, with 12 bases remaining between them. The CDR3 runs to 13 residues. Germline CDR1 SGHAT, CDR2 FQNNGV. CDR3 DNA: TGTGCCAGCAGCTTAGATGGGGGAACTCGAGCTTTCTTT. This sequence encodes CASSLDGGTRAFF. The complete variable domain, with remaining parts taken from reference TRBV11-2 and TRBJ1-1, reads EAGVAQSPRYKIIEKRQSVAFWCNPISGHATLYWYQQILGQGPKLLIQFQNNGVVDDSQLPKDRFSAERLKGVDSTLKIQPAKLEDSAVYLCASSLDGGTRAFFGQGTRLTVV.

About this clonotype: Germline and junction disagree at one end, which may indicate a read error. CDR3 nucleotides: TGCGCCAGCAGCGCCGGGACAACAAATGAAAAACTGTTTTTT. Translated: CASSAGTTNEKLFF. V is TRBV5-1 and J is TRBJ1-4; the D gene is possibly TRBD1 (6 bases). Germline CDR1 and CDR2: SGHRS and YFSETQ. CDR3 size: 14 residues.

In regard to this clonotype: One end of the junction varies from germline; a read error may be responsible. This rearrangement joins TRBV7-9 to TRBJ2-4; 8 bases map to TRBD1. The germline gives CDR1 SEHNR, CDR2 FQNEAQ (reference sequence). The CDR3 consists of 19 residues. The CDR3 loop is CVSSFRQGTFGLTKNIQYF. CDR3 coding DNA: TGTGTCAGCAGCTTTCGACAGGGGACCTTCGGGCTAACCAAAAACATTCAGTACTTC.

This clonotype was counted a few times. V and J are TRBV5-1 and TRBJ1-1; 7 bases agree with TRBD1. Trimming removed 4 bases from V and 1 base from J; junction bases left unmatched: 7. CDR1 is SGHRS and CDR2 is YFSETQ in the germline V gene. This CDR3 comprises 15 residues. As DNA, the CDR3 is TGCGCCAGCAGCCACCTGGACAGGTCGAACACTGAAGCTTTCTTT. Translated, it gives CASSHLDRSNTEAFF.

The chain has TRBV3-1 and TRBJ2-1; D is uncertain. Germline assignment: CDR1 LGHDT and CDR2 YNNKEL (reference sequence). With 1 base removed from V and 6 bases from J, the gap between germline ends came to 10 bases. This CDR3 is built from 14 residues. CDR3 sequence: CASSQVSTSNEQFF. CDR3 DNA sequence: TGTGCCAGCAGCCAAGTGAGCACCTCCAATGAGCAGTTCTTC.

This clonotype was counted once. This may be a read error: a much more frequent sequence differs by one nucleotide. CDR3 sequence (DNA): TGTGCCAGCAGCCAAGGGCAACAGGGTTACGAGCAGGACTTC. As protein: CASSQGQQGYEQDF. The chain employs TRBV4-2 and TRBJ2-7; D is possibly TRBD1 (6 bases). There are 14 residues in the CDR3. In germline, CDR1 is LGHNA, CDR2 YNFKEQ.